The 20 T cell receptor beta chains listed next were all sequenced from one sample in a study of blood T cell repertoires in COVID-19. Assay: immunoSEQ multiplex PCR; the TCRdb copy retains only in-frame clones and omits some. The top ten hold about 6.9% of the sample, which has around 56,000 clones, approximately 89% seen once. Sequenced input: peripheral blood. The source is a man in his sixties with active or convalescent COVID-19.

This clone was seen just once. The chain uses TRBV9 and TRBJ2-3; 9 positions agree with TRBD1. This CDR3 is built from 18 residues. V was pared by 1 base and J by 0 bases, with 9 bases of the junction left unmatched. CDR1 is SGDLS and CDR2 is YYNGEE in the germline V gene. In DNA form, the CDR3 reads TGTGCCAGCAGCGTACCCGGGACAGGGAAAGCTAGCACAGATACGCAGTATTTT. It translates to CASSVPGTGKASTDTQYF.

This clone was seen a single time. The identical CDR3 is also encoded by other nucleotide sequences in the sample. The chain couples TRBV11-1 to TRBJ2-7; 7 bases fit TRBD1. The CDR3 is 15 residues long. V dropped 1 base and J dropped 5; count of bases not matched to a gene: 8. In germline, CDR1 is SGHAT, CDR2 FQDESV (reference sequence). For the CDR3, the DNA is TGTGCCAGCAGCTTAGGACAGGGAAGATTGCACGAGCAGTACTTC. Translated: CASSLGQGRLHEQYF.

The gene calls are TRBV6-4 and TRBJ1-2; 7 nucleotides line up with TRBD1. The CDR3 is made up of 16 amino acids. Per the germline V gene, CDR1 is MRHNA and CDR2 is SNTAGT. The ends lost 6 bases at V and 8 bases at J; junction bases unmatched: 18. The CDR3 sequence: CASRNSNRGPGEGYTF. In nucleotides, the CDR3 is TGTGCCAGCAGGAATTCAAACAGGGGACCCGGGGAAGGCTACACCTTC.

The CDR3 reads CASSQGQGRNTGELFF. The DNA for the CDR3 is TGTGCCAGCAGCCAGGGACAGGGGCGAAACACCGGGGAGCTGTTTTTT. V gene TRBV5-4 combines with J gene TRBJ2-2, with 10 bases fitting TRBD1. This CDR3 contains 16 residues. Trimming took 4 bases from V and 2 from J; bases not matched to a gene: 5. Germline V gene sequence: CDR1 SGHNT, CDR2 YYREEE (reference sequence).

The chain is built from TRBV2 and TRBJ1-2; tentatively, D is TRBD1 (5 bases). Germline loops: CDR1 SNHLY, CDR2 FYNNEI. The V gene lost 7 bases and the J gene lost 1 base, with 16 bases spanning the gap. This CDR3 is 15 amino acids long. The CDR3 DNA is TGTGCCAGCACCAGAGACAGCTACAATAACTATGGCTACACCTTC. Protein sequence: CASTRDSYNNYGYTF.

The J gene is TRBJ1-2, the V gene TRBV7-2; TRBD1 matches 8 bases. V lost 3 bases to trimming and J lost 1 base; unmatched junction nucleotides: 7. The CDR3 length is 16 residues. CDR1 and CDR2 from the germline V gene are SGHTA and FQGNSA. CDR3 region: CASSLTAGQGNYGYTF. Here the CDR3 DNA reads TGTGCCAGCAGCTTGACAGCAGGACAGGGTAACTATGGCTACACCTTC.

The J gene is TRBJ2-7, the V gene TRBV27; 12 bases line up with TRBD2. CDR3 length: 15 amino acids. CDR1 and CDR2 from the germline V gene are MNHEY and SMNVEV (reference sequence). V shed 4 bases and J 4 bases; nucleotides not matched to a gene: 5. Here the CDR3 reads CASSSTSGGQYEQYF. CDR3 in DNA: TGTGCCAGCAGTTCGACTAGCGGGGGACAGTACGAGCAGTACTTC.

The V gene is TRBV5-1, the J gene TRBJ2-5, with TRBD2 matching over 8 bases. This CDR3 has 15 residues. Per germline, CDR1 SGHRS and CDR2 YFSETQ. J lost 5 bases, V lost 0 bases, and 6 bases had no gene match. The CDR3 DNA is TGCGCCAGCAGCTTGGTCGGGAGGGCCGAGGAGACCCAGTACTTC. Translated, it gives CASSLVGRAEETQYF. Complete variable domain (other parts from reference TRBV5-1 and TRBJ2-5): KAGVTQTPRYLIKTRGQQVTLSCSPISGHRSVSWYQQTPGQGLQFLFEYFSETQRNKGNFPGRFSGRQFSNSRSEMNVSTLELGDSALYLCASSLVGRAEETQYFGPGTRLLVL.

This chain connects TRBV27 to TRBJ1-1; a weak D match, TRBD1 (5 bases). The CDR3 has 14 amino acids. V dropped 0 bases and J dropped 6 bases, with 11 bases sitting between them. The germline V gene has CDR1 MNHEY and CDR2 SMNVEV (reference sequence). CDR3 DNA sequence: TGTGCCAGCAGTTTATCCAGGGCGGTTTCTGAAGCTTTCTTT. This translates into CASSLSRAVSEAFF.

The genes are TRBV11-2 and TRBJ2-1, with a possible D match to TRBD2 (7 bases). CDR1 is SGHAT, CDR2 FQNNGV, per germline. The V end was cut by 1 base, the J end by 6 bases, with 13 bases between. The CDR3 consists of 15 residues. DNA for the CDR3: TGTGCCAGCAGCTTAGGTAGGGGGAGGGTCAATGAGCAGTTCTTC. It is translated as CASSLGRGRVNEQFF.

This rearrangement joins TRBV20-1 to TRBJ1-1; D not resolved. CDR1 and CDR2 from the germline V gene are DFQATT and SNEGSKA (reference sequence). Trimming left V 6 bases short and J 8 bases short, with 13 bases between. This CDR3 comprises 11 residues. CDR3 in amino acids: CSAPRADEAFF. DNA of the CDR3: TGCAGTGCCCCGAGGGCAGACGAAGCTTTCTTT.

The CDR3 region is CASSRRAGVADTQYF. Here the CDR3 DNA reads TGTGCCAGCAGTAGGAGGGCGGGAGTAGCAGATACGCAGTATTTT. V and J are TRBV5-4 and TRBJ2-3; 7 bases are a match to TRBD2. The ends lost 5 bases at V and 4 bases at J; junction bases unmatched: 10. Germline CDR1 and CDR2: SGHNT and YYREEE (reference sequence). The CDR3 runs to 15 residues.

The V gene is TRBV27, the J gene TRBJ2-7; 8 nucleotides line up with TRBD1. V lost 5 bases and J lost 5; bases outside the gene matches: 11. Per the germline V gene, CDR1 is MNHEY and CDR2 is SMNVEV (reference sequence). The CDR3 runs 15 residues. As DNA, the CDR3 is TGTGCCAGCAGTCCCGGAGGGCAGGGGGCCCACGAGCAGTACTTC. It yields the protein CASSPGGQGAHEQYF.

This clone came up a few times. CDR3 in amino acids: CASSQGDRETGELFF. The CDR3 DNA follows: TGCGCCAGCAGCCAAGGGGACAGGGAGACCGGGGAGCTGTTTTTT. This chain joins TRBV4-1 and TRBJ2-2, with TRBD1 matching over 9 bases. The germline V gene encodes CDR1 MGHRA and CDR2 YSYEKL. After removal of 1 base from V and 5 bases from J, the junction contained 2 bases not matched to a gene. There are 15 residues in the CDR3.

This chain links TRBV29-1 with TRBJ2-5; possible D gene TRBD1, 5 bases. Gene TRBJ2-7 matches the end of the DNA better, so the J call may be wrong. Germline V CDR1 and CDR2: SQVTM, ANQGSEA. The CDR3 contains 13 residues. The CDR3 DNA follows: TGCAGCGCTCTGCAGGGAAGCTCCTACGAGCAGTACTTC. Translating it yields CSALQGSSYEQYF.

This chain joins TRBV5-6 and TRBJ2-1, with TRBD1 as a possible D gene (6 bases). Germline assignment: CDR1 SGHDT and CDR2 YYEEEE. Deletions cut 4 bases from V and 12 bases from J, with 14 bases between. The CDR3 is 12 amino acids. The CDR3 spells CASSVGQYRQFF. CDR3 nucleotides: TGTGCCAGCAGCGTCGGACAGTACCGGCAGTTCTTC.

The chain employs TRBV7-9 and TRBJ1-1, with D possibly matching TRBD1 (5 bases). The V end was cut by 0 bases, the J end by 6 bases, with 8 bases between. The CDR3 runs 13 residues. Germline V CDR1 and CDR2: SEHNR, FQNEAQ (reference sequence). DNA for the CDR3: TGTGCCAGCAGCTTAGCAGGGGCGGCTGAAGCTTTCTTT. This encodes CASSLAGAAEAFF. Complete variable domain (other parts from reference TRBV7-9 and TRBJ1-1): DTGVSQNPRHKITKRGQNVTFRCDPISEHNRLYWYRQTLGQGPEFLTYFQNEAQLEKSRLLSDRFSAERPKGSFSTLEIQRTEQGDSAMYLCASSLAGAAEAFFGQGTRLTVV.

The chain recombines TRBV3-1 (or the pseudogene TRBV3-2) with TRBJ1-1, with D possibly TRBD1 on 6 matching bases. Trimming took off 0 bases at V and 8 bases at J, with 13 bases between the two ends. The CDR3 consists of 14 residues. Per the germline V gene, CDR1 is LGHDT and CDR2 is YNNKEL (reference sequence). The CDR3 DNA reads TGTGCCAGCAGCCAAGATTTTCAGGGGCTAGAAGCTTTCTTT. This translates into CASSQDFQGLEAFF.

V usage is TRBV14 and J usage is TRBJ1-6, with D maybe TRBD1 (5 bases). This CDR3 contains 15 residues. Germline V gene sequence: CDR1 SGHDN, CDR2 FVKESK. V was trimmed by 3 bases and J by 4 bases, leaving 10 bases between them. Here the CDR3 reads CASSQRGQYNSPLHF. The CDR3 nucleotides are TGTGCCAGCAGCCAGCGGGGCCAGTATAATTCACCCCTCCACTTT.

The genes are TRBV6-2 or TRBV6-3 and TRBJ2-7; TRBD1 matches 8 bases. Germline trimming cut 2 bases from V and 3 bases from J; bases unmatched to any gene: 0. Germline CDR1 and CDR2: MNHEY and SVGEGT. CDR3 length equals 13 residues. CDR3 in DNA: TGTGCCAGCAGTTACGGGACAGGCTACGAGCAGTACTTC. Translating it yields CASSYGTGYEQYF.